These 14 T cell receptor beta chains originate from one sample sequenced in a study of T cell changes during pregnancy in multiple sclerosis. Sequencing was performed with immunoSEQ multiplex PCR; in TCRdb, only in-frame clones are kept and a portion is missing. Of under 25,000 clones in the sample, roughly 87% were seen once. Specimen: CD8+ T cells from peripheral blood mononuclear cells, collected after pregnancy. These receptors were collected from a female donor with multiple sclerosis, enrolled in a pregnancy study.

Judged by abundance, this clone is medium-sized (0.01 to 0.1%). This chain joins TRBV29-1 and TRBJ2-1; weak D call: TRBD2 (6 bases). Germline assignment: CDR1 SQVTM and CDR2 ANQGSEA. This CDR3 has 10 residues. Between the trimmed V and J ends, which lost 7 bases and 12 bases, there was a span of 13 bases. This chain's CDR3 is CSATRDSQFF. For the CDR3, the DNA is TGCAGCGCCACCCGGGACTCGCAGTTCTTC.

The genes are TRBV9 and TRBJ1-2; TRBD1 matches at 7 bases. The CDR3 extends over 15 amino acids. Germline V gene lookup returns CDR1 SGDLS and CDR2 YYNGEE. J gave up 2 bases and V 0 bases, and 4 bases lay outside the gene matches. The CDR3 DNA sequence: TGTGCCAGCAGCGTAGCTCGGGACAGCAACTATGGCTACACCTTC. The encoded protein is CASSVARDSNYGYTF.

This rearrangement joins TRBV6-1 to TRBJ2-7, with D hard to call. CDR1 MNHNS and CDR2 SASEGT come from the germline V gene. V was cut by 2 bases and J by 5 bases, with 13 bases left in between. The CDR3 loop spans 14 amino acids. Here the CDR3 reads CASSETMPNDEQYF. The CDR3 DNA sequence: TGTGCCAGCAGTGAAACGATGCCTAACGACGAGCAGTACTTC.

The chain has TRBV5-4 and TRBJ2-5, with TRBD2 matching over 7 bases. This CDR3 contains 17 residues. The V gene's germline CDR1 is SGHNT and CDR2 YYREEE (reference sequence). The J segment lost 5 bases and the V segment lost 7 bases, leaving 20 bases of the junction unmatched. CDR3 sequence (DNA): TGTGCCAGCGGGTCTAACGAAGCGGGGCGACCTTGGGAGACCCAGTACTTC. It encodes CASGSNEAGRPWETQYF.

The chain has TRBV5-6 and TRBJ2-7; a possible D gene is TRBD1 (6 bases). Between the trimmed V and J ends, which lost 4 bases and 3 bases, there was a span of 14 bases. This CDR3 is built from 14 residues. Germline V CDR1 and CDR2: SGHDT, YYEEEE. The DNA of the CDR3 is TGTGCCAGCAGCCAGGACAGCCTCAGCTACGAGCAGTACTTC. Residues: CASSQDSLSYEQYF.

This chain uses TRBV13 with TRBJ2-5; 8 bases agree with TRBD1. This CDR3 is built from 15 residues. After removal of 5 bases from V and 5 bases from J, the junction contained 10 bases not matched to a gene. Germline CDR1 is PRHDT and CDR2 is FYEKMQ (reference sequence). CDR3 region: CASSPRQGAEETQYF. CDR3 DNA: TGTGCCAGCAGCCCGCGCCAGGGGGCCGAGGAGACCCAGTACTTC.

This clone qualifies as medium-sized. The rearrangement uses TRBV11-2 and TRBJ2-1; TRBD1 aligns across 9 bases. J lost 6 bases, V lost 6 bases, and 9 bases had no gene match. The CDR3 loop spans 15 amino acids. Germline CDR1 reads SGHAT; CDR2 reads FQNNGV. The CDR3 nucleotides are TGTGCCAGCAGACTTGATGTGACAGGGGGCAATGAGCAGTTCTTC. Its protein is CASRLDVTGGNEQFF. The full variable domain, rest sourced from reference TRBV11-2 and TRBJ2-1, is EAGVAQSPRYKIIEKRQSVAFWCNPISGHATLYWYQQILGQGPKLLIQFQNNGVVDDSQLPKDRFSAERLKGVDSTLKIQPAKLEDSAVYLCASRLDVTGGNEQFFGPGTRLTVL.

This chain connects TRBV19 to TRBJ1-2; 9 bases are shared with TRBD1. The V segment lost 8 bases and the J segment 5 bases; nucleotides outside the gene matches: 6. The germline V gene has CDR1 LNHDA and CDR2 SQIVND (reference sequence). The CDR3 consists of 13 residues. CDR3 protein: CASQDRGLYGYTF. For the CDR3, the DNA is TGTGCCAGTCAGGACAGGGGACTGTATGGCTACACCTTC.

About this clone: At one end the junction does not follow the germline gene, possibly because of a read error. V usage is TRBV7-7 and J usage is TRBJ2-2, with D possibly being TRBD2 (7 bases). The CDR3 length is 16 residues. Germline V lookup: CDR1 SSHAT, CDR2 FNYEAQ (reference sequence). DNA for the CDR3: TGTGCTAGCAGCTACAGGGACTACTTTGAGACCGGGGAGCTGTTTTTT. This encodes CASSYRDYFETGELFF.

This clone showed up just once. The rearrangement uses TRBV6-4 and TRBJ2-1; a possible D gene is TRBD2 (5 bases). The CDR3 totals 15 residues. The V end was cut by 0 bases, the J end by 4 bases, with 10 bases between. The V gene's germline CDR1 is MRHNA and CDR2 SNTAGT. Written as DNA, the CDR3 is TGTGCCAGCAGTGACTCAGGACTCGATTACAATGAGCAGTTCTTC. Translating it yields CASSDSGLDYNEQFF.

This clone showed up just a few times. The chain links TRBV4-3 to TRBJ2-5; TRBD1 matches 11 bases. CDR1 is LGHNA and CDR2 is YSLEER in the germline V gene. V gave up 0 bases and J gave up 4 bases; unmatched junction bases: 7. The CDR3 contains 17 residues. For the CDR3, the DNA is TGCGCCAGCAGCCAAGATCCCCCCGGGACAGGGGGAGAGACCCAGTACTTC. It specifies CASSQDPPGTGGETQYF.

The chain combines TRBV29-1 with TRBJ2-5; TRBD1 agrees at 9 bases. TRBJ2-7 matches the DNA end more closely, so the J call is doubtful. Germline V lookup: CDR1 SQVTM, CDR2 ANQGSEA. The CDR3 is 15 amino acids. CDR3 loop: CSVERRGTGLYEQYF. The CDR3 DNA reads TGCAGCGTTGAGCGGAGGGGGACAGGGCTATACGAGCAGTACTTC.

This sequence joins TRBV27 and TRBJ2-5, with D hard to call. The CDR3 covers 15 residues. V was pared by 2 bases and J by 2 bases, with 12 bases between. Germline assignment: CDR1 MNHEY and CDR2 SMNVEV (reference sequence). CDR3 sequence reads: CASSLQVGFQETQYF. Here the CDR3 DNA reads TGTGCCAGCAGTTTACAGGTCGGCTTTCAAGAGACCCAGTACTTC.

DNA of the CDR3: TGTGCCAGCAGCTCCCCCGGTTTCCTACGGAATGAGCAGTTCTTC. Translating it yields CASSSPGFLRNEQFF. The chain links TRBV11-3 to TRBJ2-1, with D unclear. V lost 4 bases, J lost 7 bases, and 17 bases lay in between. Per the germline V gene, CDR1 is SGHNT and CDR2 is YENEEA. CDR3 length: 15 amino acids.